The clone carrying this TCR beta chain was found a few times. The target antigen is unknown. The sample originates from a study of OX40 agonist ivuxolimab in advanced cancers. Study outcomes and limitations: Expanded clones tended on average to be more numerous among CD8+ T cells than CD4+. Clones of CD4+ and CD8+ blood T cells grew by week 6 at doses of 0.1 to 3.0 mg/kg.

TCRdb's copy holds only in-frame clones and misses some; the assay was immunoSEQ multiplex PCR. Found here are around 35,000 clones, approximately 92% of them singletons; the top ten hold 30% to 35%. Trimming took 4 bases from V and 2 from J, leaving 14 bases between them. Germline V CDR1 and CDR2: SEHNR, FQNEAQ (reference sequence). The CDR3 covers 15 residues. The receptor was isolated from an adult with an advanced solid tumor such as melanoma, head and neck, liver or kidney cancer. The material sequenced was CD4+ or CD8+ T cells sorted from blood, taken in a trial of the OX40 agonist ivuxolimab. The chain has TRBV7-9 and TRBJ1-1; a possible D gene is TRBD1 (5 bases). CDR3 nucleotides: TGTGCCAGCAGCTCCGGGACGACAGAAAACACTGAAGCTTTCTTT. Its protein is CASSSGTTENTEAFF.